In this sample, the clone carrying this T cell receptor (beta chain) turned up a few times. Its target is unknown. V lost 8 bases and J lost 5; bases outside the gene matches: 12. This CDR3 has 15 residues. Germline lookup yields CDR1 SGDLS and CDR2 YYNGEE. This sample was taken from a study of cytomegalovirus exposure and HLA in healthy donors. General observations from the study: The classifier, whose performance was assessed in both the original and validation cohorts, reportedly diagnosed cytomegalovirus status with high specificity and sensitivity. In a later analysis, at a false discovery rate of 0.05, roughly 18,000 TCR beta sequences were associated with HLA alleles. Later examination showed HLA-associated TCR beta chains had greater clonal expansion than equally common others.

The PCR used 60 Vbeta and 13 Jbeta primers. Profiling relied on immunoSEQ multiplex PCR, and the TCRdb table lists in-frame clones only, not all of them. The sample records fewer than 250,000 clones, around four fifths being singletons. The sequence derives from a boy under 10 years old in good health and CMV-seronegative. The source material was PBMCs. This chain uses TRBV9 with TRBJ2-2, with 7 bases lining up with TRBD2. CDR3 in DNA: TGTGCCAGTAGTAAAGGCGGGAGATCGACCGGGGAGCTGTTTTTT. This encodes CASSKGGRSTGELFF.